Each of the 10 T cell receptor beta chains below was sequenced from the same sample in a study of response to subunit inactivated influenza vaccine. TCRdb re-derived calls from the RT-PCR reads in MiXCR, one entry per CDR3 protein. Of a few hundred thousand distinct CDR3 sequences listed, roughly 10% were seen once; the top ten hold approximately 11%. This sample was also put to use in a study of T cells expressing NK-cell markers. That work states: Scientists made TCR beta cDNA using 5'RACE template switching with UMIs.

Sequencing used PBMCs from blood, obtained on the day of vaccination. All receptors derive from a man in his fifties who received an inactivated influenza vaccine.

The DNA of the CDR3 is TGTGCCAGCAGCCACAGCGAGGACATCAAGTCTGAAGCTTTCTTT. Protein sequence: CASSHSEDIKSEAFF. V is TRBV3-1 and J is TRBJ1-1, with D tentatively TRBD1 (5 bases). Trimming pared 3 bases from V and 6 bases from J, leaving 17 bases between. CDR1 is LGHDT, CDR2 YNNKEL, per germline (reference sequence). This CDR3 comprises 15 residues.

This clonotype was detected a few times. The CDR3: CASRELDRGNEKLFF. The CDR3 DNA is TGCGCCAGCAGAGAGTTGGACAGGGGTAATGAAAAACTGTTTTTT. This chain uses TRBV5-1 with TRBJ1-4, with 9 bases aligning to TRBD1. The trim removed 5 bases at V and 4 bases at J, leaving 6 bases unmatched. The CDR3 is 15 amino acids. The germline V gene encodes CDR1 SGHRS and CDR2 YFSETQ.

This clonotype occurred many times. V usage is TRBV12-3 or TRBV12-4 and J usage is TRBJ2-6; D is undetermined. This CDR3 has 15 residues. Trimming pared 4 bases from V and 0 bases from J, leaving 7 bases between. CDR3: CASSSLSSGANVLTF. CDR3 DNA sequence: TGTGCCAGCAGTTCCCTAAGCTCTGGGGCCAACGTCCTGACTTTC.

A few counts support this clonotype. The CDR3 reads CASSAGTGPSQPQHF. In DNA form, the CDR3 reads TGTGCCAGCAGTGCCGGGACAGGGCCTTCCCAGCCCCAGCATTTT. The gene calls are TRBV12-3 or TRBV12-4 and TRBJ1-5; TRBD1 matches 9 bases. The V and J ends lost 5 bases and 7 bases, in that order; junction bases with no gene match: 9. The CDR3 is 15 residues long.

Only a few counts were recorded for this clonotype. J is TRBJ1-5 and V is TRBV28, with TRBD1 identical over 7 bases. CDR3 length: 15 residues. Germline CDR1 MDHEN, CDR2 SYDVKM. The junction had 5 bases not matched to a gene; V was cut back by 6 bases and J by 0 bases. The CDR3 spells CASSSGQVSNQPQHF. CDR3 sequence (DNA): TGTGCCAGCAGCAGCGGACAGGTTAGCAATCAGCCCCAGCATTTT.

The table lists this clonotype with a few counts. This chain links TRBV27 with TRBJ1-6; D is uncertain. The CDR3 extends over 14 amino acids. CDR1 MNHEY and CDR2 SMNVEV come from the germline V gene (reference sequence). The V end was cut by 4 bases, the J end by 7 bases, with 11 bases between. Written as DNA, the CDR3 is TGTGCCAGCAGTTCTACGCCCGGCAATTCACCCCTCCACTTT. Protein product: CASSSTPGNSPLHF.

This sequence joins TRBV9 and TRBJ2-1, with D unclear. The CDR3 spans 12 residues. CDR1 is SGDLS and CDR2 is YYNGEE in the germline V gene. The ends were cut back, 3 bases at V and 10 bases at J, with 11 bases in the middle. Written as DNA, the CDR3 is TGTGCCAGCAGCGACGTGGGTGCCGAGCAGTTCTTC. Protein sequence: CASSDVGAEQFF.

The genes are TRBV20-1 and TRBJ2-1, with D perhaps matching TRBD2 (5 bases). The CDR3 has 17 residues. The V end lost 0 bases, the J end lost 8 bases, and 23 bases lay between the germline ends. Germline V gene sequence: CDR1 DFQATT, CDR2 SNEGSKA (reference sequence). The CDR3 nucleotides are TGCAGTGCTAGAGATCCAGTAGCGAGCTGGAGAGTGGATGAGCAGTTCTTC. Translation gives CSARDPVASWRVDEQFF.

This clonotype was detected a few times. The chain links TRBV7-9 to TRBJ2-7; D is unresolved. V lost 3 bases and J lost 6, with 9 bases in between. Germline V gene lookup returns CDR1 SEHNR and CDR2 FQNEAQ (reference sequence). This CDR3 has 12 amino acids. The CDR3 sequence is CASSFRTVEQYF. CDR3 nucleotides: TGTGCCAGCAGCTTCCGGACGGTCGAGCAGTACTTC.

The rearrangement uses TRBV21-1 and TRBJ2-2; the D call TRBD1 from the table was never checked on the DNA. TRBV21-1 is marked as a pseudogene. The CDR3 sequence is 15 residues long. The chain's CDR3 is CASSKTGEDTGELFF. The CDR3 region has the DNA TGTGCCAGCAGCAAGACAGGGGAGGACACCGGGGAGCTGTTTTTT.